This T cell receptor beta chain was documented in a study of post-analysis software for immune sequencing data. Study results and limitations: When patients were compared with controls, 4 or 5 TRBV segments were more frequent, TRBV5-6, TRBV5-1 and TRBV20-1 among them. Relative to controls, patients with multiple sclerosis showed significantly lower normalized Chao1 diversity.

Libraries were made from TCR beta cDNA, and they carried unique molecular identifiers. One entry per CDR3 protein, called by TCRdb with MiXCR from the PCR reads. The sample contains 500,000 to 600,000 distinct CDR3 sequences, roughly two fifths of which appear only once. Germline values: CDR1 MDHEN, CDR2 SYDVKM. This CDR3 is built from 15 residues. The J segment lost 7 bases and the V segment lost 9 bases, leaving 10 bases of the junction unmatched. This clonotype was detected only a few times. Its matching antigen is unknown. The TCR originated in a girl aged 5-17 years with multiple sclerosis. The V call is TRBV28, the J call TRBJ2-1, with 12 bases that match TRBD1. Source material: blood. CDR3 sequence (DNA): TGTGCCAGTAAACCTCCGGGACAGGGGGCGAATGAGCAGTTCTTC. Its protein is CASKPPGQGANEQFF.